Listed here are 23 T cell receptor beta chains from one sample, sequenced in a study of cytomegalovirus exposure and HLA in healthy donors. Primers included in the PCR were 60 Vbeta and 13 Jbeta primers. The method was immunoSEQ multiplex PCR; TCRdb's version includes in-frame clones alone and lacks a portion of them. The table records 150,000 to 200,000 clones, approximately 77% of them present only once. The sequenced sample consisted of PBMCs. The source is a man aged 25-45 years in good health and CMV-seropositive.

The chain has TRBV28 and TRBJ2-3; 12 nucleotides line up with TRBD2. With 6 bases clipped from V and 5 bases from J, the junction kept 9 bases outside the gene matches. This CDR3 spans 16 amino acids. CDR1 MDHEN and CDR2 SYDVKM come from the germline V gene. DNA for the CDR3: TGTGCCAGCAGAGAACTAGCGGGGGGAAAAGGAGATACGCAGTATTTT. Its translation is CASRELAGGKGDTQYF.

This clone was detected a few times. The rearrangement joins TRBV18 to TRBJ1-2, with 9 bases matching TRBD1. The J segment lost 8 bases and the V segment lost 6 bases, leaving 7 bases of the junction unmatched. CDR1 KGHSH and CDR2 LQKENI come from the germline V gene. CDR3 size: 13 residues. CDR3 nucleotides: TGTGCCAGCTCTACTGGGACAGGGCAAGGCTACACCTTC. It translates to CASSTGTGQGYTF.

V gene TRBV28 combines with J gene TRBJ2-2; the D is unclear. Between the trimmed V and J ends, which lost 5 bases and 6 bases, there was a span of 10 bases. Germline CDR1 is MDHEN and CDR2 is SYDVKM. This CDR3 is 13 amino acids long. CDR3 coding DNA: TGTGCCAGCAGTCCACCCCCAGCCGGGGAGCTGTTTTTT. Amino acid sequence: CASSPPPAGELFF.

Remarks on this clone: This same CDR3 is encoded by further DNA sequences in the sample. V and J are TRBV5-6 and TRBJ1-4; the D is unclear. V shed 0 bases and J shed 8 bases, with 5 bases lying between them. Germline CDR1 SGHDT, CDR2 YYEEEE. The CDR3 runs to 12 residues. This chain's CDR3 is CASSLGAEKLFF. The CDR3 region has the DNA TGTGCCAGCAGCTTGGGGGCCGAAAAACTGTTTTTT.

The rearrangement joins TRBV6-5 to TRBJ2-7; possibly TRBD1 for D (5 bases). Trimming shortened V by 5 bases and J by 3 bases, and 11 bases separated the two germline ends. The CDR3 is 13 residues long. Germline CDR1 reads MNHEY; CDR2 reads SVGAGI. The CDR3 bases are TGTGCCAGCAGTCAAGGGGCCAACTACGAGCAGTACTTC. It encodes CASSQGANYEQYF.

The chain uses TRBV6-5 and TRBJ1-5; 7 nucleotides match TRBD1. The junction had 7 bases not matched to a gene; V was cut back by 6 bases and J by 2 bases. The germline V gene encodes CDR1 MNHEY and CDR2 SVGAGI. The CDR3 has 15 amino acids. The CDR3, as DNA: TGTGCCAGCAGACCGGGGACAGCGGGCAATCAGCCCCAGCATTTT. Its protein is CASRPGTAGNQPQHF.

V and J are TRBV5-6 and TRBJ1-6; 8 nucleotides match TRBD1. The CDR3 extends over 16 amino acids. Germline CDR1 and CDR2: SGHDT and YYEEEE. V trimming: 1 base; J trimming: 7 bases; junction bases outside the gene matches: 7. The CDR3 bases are TGTGCCAGCAGCTTGTGGACAGGGCGGGACAATTCACCCCTCCACTTT. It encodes CASSLWTGRDNSPLHF.

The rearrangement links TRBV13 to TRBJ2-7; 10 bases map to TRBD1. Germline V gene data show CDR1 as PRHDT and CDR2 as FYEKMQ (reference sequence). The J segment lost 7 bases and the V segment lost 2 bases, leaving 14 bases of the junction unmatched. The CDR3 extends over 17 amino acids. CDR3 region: CASSLKTQSDRGGEQYF. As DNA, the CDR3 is TGTGCCAGCAGCTTAAAAACTCAGTCGGACAGGGGGGGAGAGCAGTACTTC.

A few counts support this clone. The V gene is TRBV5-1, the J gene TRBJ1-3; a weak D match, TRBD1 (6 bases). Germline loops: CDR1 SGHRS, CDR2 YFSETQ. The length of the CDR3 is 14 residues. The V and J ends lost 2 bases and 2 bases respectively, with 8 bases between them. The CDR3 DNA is TGCGCCAGCAGCTTCGGGACACCTGGAAACACCATATATTTT. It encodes CASSFGTPGNTIYF.

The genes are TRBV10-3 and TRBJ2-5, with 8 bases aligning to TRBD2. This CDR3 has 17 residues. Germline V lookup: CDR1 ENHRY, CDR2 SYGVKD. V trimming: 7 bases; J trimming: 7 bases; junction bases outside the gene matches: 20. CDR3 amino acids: CAINAGGRSSPSGTQYF. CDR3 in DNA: TGTGCCATCAACGCAGGCGGGAGGAGTAGCCCAAGTGGGACCCAGTACTTC.

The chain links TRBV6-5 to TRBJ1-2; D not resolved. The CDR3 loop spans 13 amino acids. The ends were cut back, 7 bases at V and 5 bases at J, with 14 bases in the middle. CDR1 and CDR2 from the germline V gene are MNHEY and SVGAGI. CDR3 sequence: CASTPRGGYGYTF. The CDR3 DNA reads TGTGCCAGCACCCCACGGGGTGGGTATGGCTACACCTTC.

The CDR3 nucleotides read TGTGCCTGGAGCGCCGCGGGACACGAGCAGTACTTC. It specifies CAWSAAGHEQYF. The chain carries TRBV30 and TRBJ2-7; D may be TRBD2 (6 bases). Germline values: CDR1 GTSNPN, CDR2 SVGIG (reference sequence). V was pared by 3 bases and J by 5 bases, with 11 bases between. CDR3 length: 12 amino acids.

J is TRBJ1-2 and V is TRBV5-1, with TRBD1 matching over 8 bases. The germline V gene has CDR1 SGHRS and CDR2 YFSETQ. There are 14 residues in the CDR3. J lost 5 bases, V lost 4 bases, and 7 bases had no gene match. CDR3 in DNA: TGCGCCAGCAGCCAGGGACAGGATCGGTATGGCTACACCTTC. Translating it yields CASSQGQDRYGYTF. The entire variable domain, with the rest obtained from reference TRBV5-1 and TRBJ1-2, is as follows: KAGVTQTPRYLIKTRGQQVTLSCSPISGHRSVSWYQQTPGQGLQFLFEYFSETQRNKGNFPGRFSGRQFSNSRSEMNVSTLELGDSALYLCASSQGQDRYGYTFGSGTRLTVV.

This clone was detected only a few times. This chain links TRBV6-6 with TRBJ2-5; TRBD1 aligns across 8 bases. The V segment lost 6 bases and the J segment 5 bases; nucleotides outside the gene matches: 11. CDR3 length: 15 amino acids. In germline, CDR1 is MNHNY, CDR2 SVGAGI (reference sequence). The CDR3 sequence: CASSQGQGGGETQYF. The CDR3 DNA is TGTGCCAGCAGCCAAGGACAGGGAGGTGGGGAGACCCAGTACTTC.

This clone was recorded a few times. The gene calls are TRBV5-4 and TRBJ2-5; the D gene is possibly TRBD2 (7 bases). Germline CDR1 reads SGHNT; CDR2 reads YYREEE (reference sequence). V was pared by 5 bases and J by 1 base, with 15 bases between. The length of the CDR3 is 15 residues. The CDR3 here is CASSPAAGAQETQYF. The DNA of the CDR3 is TGTGCCAGCAGTCCTGCGGCGGGGGCCCAAGAGACCCAGTACTTC.

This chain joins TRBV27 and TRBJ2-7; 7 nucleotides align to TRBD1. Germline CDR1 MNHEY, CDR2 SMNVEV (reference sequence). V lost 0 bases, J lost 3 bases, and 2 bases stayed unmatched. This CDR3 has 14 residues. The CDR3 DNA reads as TGTGCCAGCAGTTTATCGGCAGGGGGCTACGAGCAGTACTTC. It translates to CASSLSAGGYEQYF.

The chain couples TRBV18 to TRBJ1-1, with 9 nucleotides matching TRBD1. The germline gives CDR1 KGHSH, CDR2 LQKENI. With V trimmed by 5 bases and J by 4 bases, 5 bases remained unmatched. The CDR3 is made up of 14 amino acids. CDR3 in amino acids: CASSADRGSTEAFF. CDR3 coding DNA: TGTGCCAGCTCAGCGGACAGGGGTAGCACTGAAGCTTTCTTT.

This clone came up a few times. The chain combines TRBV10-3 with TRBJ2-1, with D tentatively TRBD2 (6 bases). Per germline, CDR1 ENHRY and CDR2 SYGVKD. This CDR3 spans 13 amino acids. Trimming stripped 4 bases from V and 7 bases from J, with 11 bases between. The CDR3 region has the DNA TGTGCCATCAGTGGCGGGGTTGGAAATGAGCAGTTCTTC. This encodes CAISGGVGNEQFF.

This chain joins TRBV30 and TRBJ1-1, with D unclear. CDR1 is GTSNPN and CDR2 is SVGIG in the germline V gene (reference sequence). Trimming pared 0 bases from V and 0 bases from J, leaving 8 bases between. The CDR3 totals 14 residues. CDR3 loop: CAWSVSSLNTEAFF. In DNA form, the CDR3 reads TGTGCCTGGAGTGTATCAAGCCTGAACACTGAAGCTTTCTTT. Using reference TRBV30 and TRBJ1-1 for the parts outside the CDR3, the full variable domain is SQTIHQWPATLVQPVGSPLSLECTVEGTSNPNLYWYRQAAGRGLQLLFYSVGIGQISSEVPQNLSASRPQDRQFILSSKKLLLSDSGFYLCAWSVSSLNTEAFFGQGTRLTVV.

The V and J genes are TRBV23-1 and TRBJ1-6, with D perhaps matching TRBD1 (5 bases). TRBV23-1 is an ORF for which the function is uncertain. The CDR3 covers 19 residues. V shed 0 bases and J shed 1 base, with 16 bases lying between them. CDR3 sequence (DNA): TGCGCCAGCAGTCAATCGCTTGCGGGGACCGTATCCTATAATTCACCCCTCCACTTT. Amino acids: CASSQSLAGTVSYNSPLHF.

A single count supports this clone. CDR3 in DNA: TGCGCCAGCAGCTTCGGTGCCCAAGAGACCCAGTACTTC. Translating gives CASSFGAQETQYF. This sequence joins TRBV5-1 and TRBJ2-5; the D is unclear. Trimming left V 2 bases short and J 1 base short, with 6 bases between. CDR1 and CDR2 from the germline V gene are SGHRS and YFSETQ. The CDR3 has 13 amino acids.

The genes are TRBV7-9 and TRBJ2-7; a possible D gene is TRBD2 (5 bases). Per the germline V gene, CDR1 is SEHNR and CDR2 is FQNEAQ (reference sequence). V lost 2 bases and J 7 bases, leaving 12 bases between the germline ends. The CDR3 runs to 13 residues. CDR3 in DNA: TGTGCCAGCAGCTTACCGGGGTGGAGGGAGCAGTACTTC. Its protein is CASSLPGWREQYF.

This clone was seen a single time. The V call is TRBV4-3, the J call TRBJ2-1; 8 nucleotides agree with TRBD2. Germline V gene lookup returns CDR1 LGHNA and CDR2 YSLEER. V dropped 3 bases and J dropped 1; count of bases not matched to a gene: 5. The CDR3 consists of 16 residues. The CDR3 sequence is CASSQSGSHSYNEQFF. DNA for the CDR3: TGCGCCAGCAGCCAGAGCGGGAGTCATTCCTACAATGAGCAGTTCTTC.